What follows are 20 T cell receptor beta chains derived from one specimen sequenced in a study of blood T cell repertoires in COVID-19. Assay used: immunoSEQ multiplex PCR; TCRdb lists only in-frame clones, some missing. The data hold 250,000 to 350,000 clones, with about nine tenths observed a single time. The sample was peripheral blood. The receptors were sampled from a woman aged 25 to 39 with COVID-19, enrolled during active disease.

J is TRBJ2-5 and V is TRBV5-4; 11 bases line up with TRBD2. This CDR3 spans 15 amino acids. Trimming took 4 bases from V and 5 from J; bases not matched to a gene: 7. Germline CDR1 SGHNT, CDR2 YYREEE (reference sequence). CDR3 nucleotides: TGTGCCAGCAGCCCTCCGACTAGCGGGATGGAGACCCAGTACTTC. It is translated as CASSPPTSGMETQYF. Full variable domain (remainder filled in from reference TRBV5-4 and TRBJ2-5): ETGVTQSPTHLIKTRGQQVTLRCSSQSGHNTVSWYQQALGQGPQFIFQYYREEENGRGNFPPRFSGLQFPNYSSELNVNALELDDSALYLCASSPPTSGMETQYFGPGTRLLVL.

V and J are TRBV9 and TRBJ2-3; D uncertain. The CDR3 sequence is 15 residues long. CDR1 is SGDLS, CDR2 YYNGEE, per germline. Trimming stripped 4 bases from V and 2 bases from J, with 14 bases between. The DNA of the CDR3 is TGTGCCAGCAGCTCTTCGGTGTTATCCACAGATACGCAGTATTTT. The encoded protein is CASSSSVLSTDTQYF. Full variable domain (remainder filled in from reference TRBV9 and TRBJ2-3): DSGVTQTPKHLITATGQRVTLRCSPRSGDLSVYWYQQSLDQGLQFLIQYYNGEERAKGNILERFSAQQFPDLHSELNLSSLELGDSALYFCASSSSVLSTDTQYFGPGTRLTVL.

V usage is TRBV30 and J usage is TRBJ1-6, with D perhaps matching TRBD1 (5 bases). CDR1 and CDR2 (germline): GTSNPN, SVGIG (reference sequence). V was trimmed by 0 bases and J by 5 bases, leaving 8 bases between them. The CDR3 sequence is 14 residues long. CDR3 sequence (DNA): TGTGCCTGGAGTGTCGCCAGGGATAATTCACCCCTCCACTTT. This translates into CAWSVARDNSPLHF.

V gene TRBV24-1 combines with J gene TRBJ1-4; D remains unclear. Germline-derived CDR1 and CDR2 are KGHDR and SFDVKD. The CDR3 covers 15 residues. V was clipped by 3 bases and J by 8 bases, with 15 bases between them. The CDR3 sequence is CATSDPRGGKEKLFF. In nucleotides, the CDR3 is TGTGCCACCAGTGATCCCCGCGGCGGGAAGGAAAAACTGTTTTTT.

This chain uses TRBV28 with TRBJ2-5, with 11 bases that match TRBD2. V was pared by 8 bases and J by 3 bases, with 11 bases of the junction left unmatched. This CDR3 comprises 16 residues. Germline assignment: CDR1 MDHEN and CDR2 SYDVKM. The CDR3 reads CASGLAGGIKKETQYF. The CDR3 region has the DNA TGTGCCAGCGGATTAGCGGGAGGGATCAAGAAAGAGACCCAGTACTTC.

J is TRBJ1-5 and V is TRBV24-1; 7 bases agree with TRBD1. Per germline, CDR1 KGHDR and CDR2 SFDVKD. After removal of 3 bases from V and 1 base from J, the junction contained 2 bases not matched to a gene. The CDR3 is 15 residues long. The CDR3 here is CATSDARGSNQPQHF. The CDR3 nucleotides are TGTGCCACCAGTGATGCCAGGGGGAGCAATCAGCCCCAGCATTTT.

This clone was counted a few times. The gene calls are TRBV14 and TRBJ1-1, with D possibly matching TRBD1 (6 bases). V was pared by 8 bases and J by 3 bases, with 19 bases between. The germline V gene has CDR1 SGHDN and CDR2 FVKESK. This CDR3 is 15 amino acids long. CDR3 in amino acids: CASLTGGAVHTEAFF. As DNA, the CDR3 is TGTGCCAGCCTAACCGGGGGGGCCGTTCACACTGAAGCTTTCTTT.

This chain links TRBV6-6 with TRBJ1-1; 7 bases are a match to TRBD1. Trimming took 5 bases from V and 3 from J; bases not matched to a gene: 6. This CDR3 region has 14 residues. CDR1 MNHNY and CDR2 SVGAGI come from the germline V gene (reference sequence). The CDR3 is CASSSRDRDTEAFF. The CDR3 DNA reads TGTGCCAGCAGTAGCCGGGACAGAGACACTGAAGCTTTCTTT.

This clone was seen only once. V is TRBV6-6 and J is TRBJ1-2; no definite D call. V was trimmed by 5 bases and J by 7 bases, leaving 11 bases between them. CDR1 is MNHNY and CDR2 is SVGAGI in the germline V gene (reference sequence). The CDR3 consists of 12 residues. The CDR3 loop reads CASSHRTTGYTF. In nucleotides, the CDR3 is TGTGCCAGCAGTCACCGGACTACTGGCTACACCTTC.

This clone showed up just a few times. V usage is TRBV9 and J usage is TRBJ2-7; D call uncertain. Germline V CDR1 and CDR2: SGDLS, YYNGEE. The CDR3 is 14 residues long. V dropped 6 bases and J dropped 0 bases, with 13 bases sitting between them. CDR3 bases: TGTGCCAGCATCACTCTCCAATACTCCTACGAGCAGTACTTC. As protein: CASITLQYSYEQYF.

This sequence joins TRBV27 and TRBJ2-1; TRBD1 aligns across 8 bases. V lost 0 bases, J lost 1 base, and 14 bases stayed unmatched. Per germline, CDR1 MNHEY and CDR2 SMNVEV (reference sequence). This CDR3 contains 20 residues. For the CDR3, the DNA is TGTGCCAGCAGTTTATCGGAAACAGGGGGATTCCGTTTTTCCTACAATGAGCAGTTCTTC. Translating it yields CASSLSETGGFRFSYNEQFF.

This rearrangement joins TRBV28 to TRBJ2-3; no reliable D call. The V gene lost 3 bases and the J gene lost 0 bases, with 13 bases spanning the gap. The length of the CDR3 is 16 residues. The germline V gene encodes CDR1 MDHEN and CDR2 SYDVKM. DNA for the CDR3: TGTGCCAGCAGTTTGCTGAGCAACCCTAGCACAGATACGCAGTATTTT. It specifies CASSLLSNPSTDTQYF. The entire variable domain, with the rest obtained from reference TRBV28 and TRBJ2-3, is as follows: DVKVTQSSRYLVKRTGEKVFLECVQDMDHENMFWYRQDPGLGLRLIYFSYDVKMKEKGDIPEGYSVSREKKERFSLILESASTNQTSMYLCASSLLSNPSTDTQYFGPGTRLTVL.

The rearrangement uses TRBV28 and TRBJ1-6; D is unclear. The CDR3 runs to 14 residues. V was trimmed by 7 bases and J by 9 bases, leaving 16 bases between them. Germline values: CDR1 MDHEN, CDR2 SYDVKM. The CDR3: CASIRSGWSSPLHF. For the CDR3, the DNA is TGTGCCAGCATAAGGTCGGGGTGGAGTTCACCCCTCCACTTT.

The chain uses TRBV27 and TRBJ1-5, with 10 bases lining up with TRBD1. The CDR3 contains 14 residues. CDR1 is MNHEY, CDR2 SMNVEV, per germline (reference sequence). CDR3 DNA sequence: TGTACGGTAGGGGACAGGGGAGGCAATCAGCCCCAGCATTTT. It is translated as CTVGDRGGNQPQHF.

The CDR3 spells CASSQQLGKEQFF. CDR3 coding DNA: TGCGCCAGCAGCCAACAACTAGGCAAAGAGCAGTTCTTC. V gene TRBV4-1 combines with J gene TRBJ2-1; TRBD2 is a possible D gene (5 bases). This CDR3 comprises 13 residues. V lost 2 bases and J lost 10, with 12 bases in between. Germline assignment: CDR1 MGHRA and CDR2 YSYEKL.

V usage is TRBV6-6 and J usage is TRBJ1-1; 7 nucleotides align to TRBD1. The V gene end was trimmed by 2 bases and the J gene end by 3 bases; junction bases not matched to a gene: 3. CDR3 size: 14 residues. CDR1 is MNHNY and CDR2 is SVGAGI in the germline V gene (reference sequence). The CDR3 coding sequence is TGTGCCAGCAGTTACAGGGGGCCGGACACTGAAGCTTTCTTT. This gives the protein CASSYRGPDTEAFF.

The chain uses TRBV30 and TRBJ2-2, with unresolved D. V was trimmed by 3 bases and J by 8 bases, leaving 13 bases between them. The CDR3 has 13 residues. The germline V gene has CDR1 GTSNPN and CDR2 SVGIG (reference sequence). This CDR3 is CAWSSISLGELFF. The CDR3 bases are TGTGCCTGGAGCTCTATAAGTCTAGGGGAGCTGTTTTTT.

This clone was observed a handful of times. The rearrangement uses TRBV29-1 and TRBJ2-2; TRBD1 matches at 7 bases. The germline V gene has CDR1 SQVTM and CDR2 ANQGSEA. The junction had 0 bases not matched to a gene; V was cut back by 2 bases and J by 0 bases. The CDR3 covers 14 residues. The CDR3 spells CSVEQGANTGELFF. In DNA form, the CDR3 reads TGCAGCGTTGAACAGGGGGCGAACACCGGGGAGCTGTTTTTT.

This chain links TRBV19 with TRBJ2-1; 10 positions agree with TRBD2. Trimming removed 5 bases from V and 10 bases from J; junction bases left unmatched: 8. The CDR3 spans 14 residues. Looked up from germline, CDR1 is LNHDA and CDR2 is SQIVND (reference sequence). CDR3 amino acids: CASSPSGRGGEQFF. DNA of the CDR3: TGTGCCAGTAGTCCTAGCGGGAGAGGGGGGGAGCAGTTCTTC.

The chain is built from TRBV7-9 and TRBJ2-6; no firm D call. CDR1 and CDR2 from the germline V gene are SEHNR and FQNEAQ (reference sequence). The CDR3 covers 14 residues. V was shortened by 6 bases and J by 0 bases, with 6 bases between the two germline ends. As DNA, the CDR3 is TGTGCCAGCAGTCCCTCCTCTGGGGCCAACGTCCTGACTTTC. Translating it yields CASSPSSGANVLTF.